Below, 31 T cell receptor beta chains from the same sample are listed, as sequenced in a study of blood T cell repertoires in COVID-19. Only in-frame clones appear in the TCRdb table, and some are missing; sequencing was by immunoSEQ multiplex PCR. Found here are roughly 60,000 clones, over 75% of them singletons; the top ten hold approximately 12%. The sequenced material came from peripheral blood. The origin of the receptors is a human donor in a cohort sampled during active COVID-19.

The chain carries TRBV10-3 and TRBJ2-7; D is uncertain. V was shortened by 4 bases and J by 4 bases, with 11 bases between the two germline ends. The CDR3 consists of 13 residues. Germline values: CDR1 ENHRY, CDR2 SYGVKD. CDR3 region: CAISVRAFYEQYF. The CDR3 region has the DNA TGTGCCATCAGTGTTAGAGCCTTTTACGAGCAGTACTTC.

The V call is TRBV20-1, the J call TRBJ2-3, with 8 bases that match TRBD2. V shed 3 bases, J shed 4 bases, and the junction held 15 bases outside the gene matches. Germline V gives CDR1 DFQATT, CDR2 SNEGSKA (reference sequence). The CDR3 is 17 residues long. The CDR3 DNA reads TGCAGTGCTAGTTCTGCCCGGGGTAGCGGGAATGCAGATACGCAGTATTTT. Protein product: CSASSARGSGNADTQYF.

The chain couples TRBV19 to TRBJ1-6, with D possibly TRBD1 on 6 matching bases. CDR3 length equals 15 residues. V was pared by 1 base and J by 5 bases, with 9 bases between. The germline V gene encodes CDR1 LNHDA and CDR2 SQIVND (reference sequence). The CDR3 DNA reads as TGTGCCAGTAGTATAGGGGGACAAAATAATTCACCCCTCCACTTT. Protein: CASSIGGQNNSPLHF.

The chain couples TRBV11-3 to TRBJ2-7; 8 bases map to TRBD2. The CDR3 extends over 13 amino acids. The junction had 3 bases not matched to a gene; V was cut back by 1 base and J by 7 bases. CDR1 is SGHNT and CDR2 is YENEEA in the germline V gene. The CDR3 nucleotides are TGTGCCAGCAGCTTAGTTCCGGGAGGGGAGCAGTACTTC. It translates to CASSLVPGGEQYF.

The rearrangement links TRBV5-4 to TRBJ2-7, with TRBD2 identical over 8 bases. Trimming cost V 2 bases and J 1 base; bases outside gene matches: 2. CDR1 and CDR2 (germline): SGHNT, YYREEE (reference sequence). The CDR3 is 14 amino acids. The chain's CDR3 is CASSFRGRSYEQYF. The CDR3 DNA reads as TGTGCCAGCAGCTTCCGCGGGAGGTCCTACGAGCAGTACTTC.

The chain links TRBV15 to TRBJ1-5; D might be TRBD1 (5 bases). The CDR3 spans 13 residues. Trimming took 3 bases from V and 8 from J, leaving 11 bases between them. CDR1 is LNHNV and CDR2 is YYDKDF in the germline V gene (reference sequence). The CDR3 sequence: CATSRDQGKPQHF. CDR3 coding DNA: TGTGCCACCAGCAGGGATCAGGGTAAGCCCCAGCATTTT. Full variable domain (outside the CDR3, taken from reference TRBV15 and TRBJ1-5): DAMVIQNPRYQVTQFGKPVTLSCSQTLNHNVMYWYQQKSSQAPKLLFHYYDKDFNNEADTPDNFQSRRPNTSFCFLDIRSPGLGDTAMYLCATSRDQGKPQHFGDGTRLSIL.

This clone has only a few counts. The DNA of the CDR3 is TGTGCCAGCAGCTTCAAAGTGTCGGGGGGCTACGAGCAGTACTTC. Protein sequence: CASSFKVSGGYEQYF. The chain employs TRBV5-5 and TRBJ2-7, with 7 bases fitting TRBD2. Germline loops: CDR1 SGHKS, CDR2 YYEKEE (reference sequence). V lost 2 bases to trimming and J lost 3 bases; unmatched junction nucleotides: 8. This CDR3 contains 15 residues.

The rearrangement joins TRBV7-2 to TRBJ1-2, with D possibly matching TRBD1 (6 bases). Trimming removed 3 bases from V and 2 bases from J, with 10 bases in between. Germline assignment: CDR1 SGHTA and CDR2 FQGNSA. This CDR3 comprises 14 residues. The DNA for the CDR3 is TGTGCCAGCAGCTTGTCGGACAGAAACTATGGCTACACCTTC. It yields the protein CASSLSDRNYGYTF.

The chain combines TRBV6-5 with TRBJ2-7; D gene unclear. CDR3 length: 14 amino acids. Germline assignment: CDR1 MNHEY and CDR2 SVGAGI. The V end lost 0 bases, the J end lost 2 bases, and 8 bases lay between the germline ends. CDR3 amino acids: CASSYSLQTYEQYF. In DNA form, the CDR3 reads TGTGCCAGCAGTTACTCTCTACAGACCTACGAGCAGTACTTC.

The chain carries TRBV3-1 (or the pseudogene TRBV3-2) and TRBJ1-1, with D tentatively TRBD1 (5 bases). V lost 1 base and J lost 4, with 16 bases in between. The CDR3 spans 16 residues. Per germline, CDR1 LGHDT and CDR2 YNNKEL (reference sequence). The CDR3, as DNA: TGTGCCAGCAGCCAAGGGAAAGGGGCGGTAATCACTGAAGCTTTCTTT. Translated: CASSQGKGAVITEAFF.

This clone occurred once. The chain uses TRBV15 and TRBJ2-7; D is perhaps TRBD1 (5 bases). Between the trimmed V and J ends, which lost 0 bases and 2 bases, there was a span of 8 bases. The CDR3 is 14 amino acids. The germline gives CDR1 LNHNV, CDR2 YYDKDF (reference sequence). The CDR3 loop is CATSRDKGTYEQYF. CDR3 sequence (DNA): TGTGCCACCAGCAGAGATAAGGGGACCTACGAGCAGTACTTC.

The chain links TRBV7-9 to TRBJ2-7, with D maybe TRBD2 (5 bases). The CDR3 spans 15 residues. From germline, CDR1 is SEHNR and CDR2 FQNEAQ (reference sequence). V gave up 2 bases and J gave up 2 bases, with 13 bases separating them. In DNA form, the CDR3 reads TGTGCCAGCAGCTTATTCGCGGAGGACCCCTACGAGCAGTACTTC. This codes for CASSLFAEDPYEQYF.

The chain is built from TRBV5-4 and TRBJ2-2; 7 bases fit TRBD2. Germline V gene lookup returns CDR1 SGHNT and CDR2 YYREEE (reference sequence). The CDR3 is 15 residues long. J gave up 4 bases and V 1 base, and 4 bases lay outside the gene matches. The CDR3 is CASSLQGGLTGELFF. The DNA of the CDR3 is TGTGCCAGCAGCTTGCAGGGAGGGCTCACCGGGGAGCTGTTTTTT.

The chain joins TRBV5-1 to TRBJ2-7, with a weak D call TRBD2 (6 bases). Trimming stripped 4 bases from V and 2 bases from J, with 16 bases between. CDR1 is SGHRS, CDR2 YFSETQ, per germline. The CDR3 has 15 amino acids. The CDR3 here is CASSPLAGRPYEQYF. In DNA form, the CDR3 reads TGCGCCAGCAGCCCTCTCGCGGGGAGACCCTACGAGCAGTACTTC.

This CDR3 reads CASSQRVGRDYGYTF. For the CDR3, the DNA is TGCGCCAGCAGCCAACGGGTGGGGAGGGACTATGGCTACACCTTC. The V gene is TRBV4-3, the J gene TRBJ1-2; D not certain. Germline CDR1 reads LGHNA; CDR2 reads YSLEER. The V and J ends lost 2 bases and 3 bases respectively, with 13 bases between them. The CDR3 contains 15 residues.

This clone turned up a few times. The V call is TRBV27, the J call TRBJ1-5, with D possibly matching TRBD1 (6 bases). In germline, CDR1 is MNHEY, CDR2 SMNVEV (reference sequence). V lost 6 bases and J 0 bases, leaving 12 bases between the germline ends. This CDR3 comprises 15 residues. The CDR3 loop is CASRQGVLSNQPQHF. The CDR3 coding sequence is TGTGCCAGCAGACAGGGCGTGCTTAGCAATCAGCCCCAGCATTTT.

For the CDR3, the DNA is TGCGCCAGCAGCGCACGGGACAGGGTCCCGAAGTCCTACAATGAGCAGTTCTTC. Translation: CASSARDRVPKSYNEQFF. The chain carries TRBV5-1 and TRBJ2-1; 9 bases fit TRBD1. V dropped 4 bases and J dropped 1; count of bases not matched to a gene: 12. This CDR3 is built from 18 residues. CDR1 and CDR2 (germline): SGHRS, YFSETQ.

The chain carries TRBV2 and TRBJ1-6; unclear D gene. The V gene's germline CDR1 is SNHLY and CDR2 FYNNEI. Trimming stripped 3 bases from V and 0 bases from J, with 12 bases between. This CDR3 spans 17 amino acids. The DNA for the CDR3 is TGTGCCAGCAGTGAGTTCGGGATAAGCTCCTATAATTCACCCCTCCACTTT. It is translated as CASSEFGISSYNSPLHF.

The genes are TRBV28 and TRBJ2-5, with D perhaps matching TRBD2 (6 bases). Germline V gene lookup returns CDR1 MDHEN and CDR2 SYDVKM. The CDR3 has 16 residues. V was shortened by 3 bases and J by 2 bases, with 16 bases between the two germline ends. The CDR3 region has the DNA TGTGCCAGCAGTTTCGGCCAGGGTGGGGGGCAAGAGACCCAGTACTTC. Protein: CASSFGQGGGQETQYF.

This CDR3 reads CASSPQLAHTSSYNEQFF. The DNA for the CDR3 is TGTGCCAGCTCACCACAGCTAGCGCATACCAGCTCCTACAATGAGCAGTTCTTC. The chain joins TRBV18 to TRBJ2-1; TRBD2 might be the D (6 bases). The germline V and J ends were trimmed by 1 base and 0 bases, with 16 bases remaining between them. The CDR3 extends over 18 amino acids. Germline CDR1 is KGHSH and CDR2 is LQKENI.

The gene calls are TRBV7-2 and TRBJ2-1; 8 bases are shared with TRBD2. Losses at the gene ends were 1 base for V and 0 bases for J; bases not matched to a gene: 11. The germline V gene encodes CDR1 SGHTA and CDR2 FQGNSA. This CDR3 contains 19 residues. The chain's CDR3 is CASSLGALAGWSSYNEQFF. For the CDR3, the DNA is TGTGCCAGCAGCTTAGGCGCCCTAGCGGGTTGGAGCTCCTACAATGAGCAGTTCTTC.

This rearrangement joins TRBV19 to TRBJ1-1; the D gene is possibly TRBD1 (6 bases). This CDR3 is built from 13 residues. V gave up 4 bases and J gave up 5 bases, with 11 bases separating them. Germline CDR1 is LNHDA and CDR2 is SQIVND (reference sequence). The CDR3, as DNA: TGTGCCAGTAGTACCACAGGGACAACTGAAGCTTTCTTT. This translates into CASSTTGTTEAFF.

The V gene is TRBV5-1, the J gene TRBJ2-3, with D perhaps TRBD2 (5 bases). V lost 2 bases to trimming and J lost 3 bases, with 13 bases between them. Germline V CDR1 and CDR2: SGHRS, YFSETQ. The CDR3 has 15 residues. The CDR3 reads CASSFVGMGTDTQYF. Here the CDR3 DNA reads TGCGCCAGCAGCTTCGTCGGGATGGGGACAGATACGCAGTATTTT.

The chain employs TRBV5-1 and TRBJ1-6, with 9 bases that match TRBD1. Germline V gene lookup returns CDR1 SGHRS and CDR2 YFSETQ. The V segment lost 4 bases and the J segment 11 bases; nucleotides outside the gene matches: 7. This CDR3 region has 14 residues. CDR3 sequence reads: CASSEGQGGTPLHF. CDR3 DNA sequence: TGCGCCAGCAGCGAGGGACAGGGTGGAACACCCCTCCACTTT.

The chain carries TRBV5-4 and TRBJ1-3; perhaps TRBD1 as D (6 bases). Germline V gene data show CDR1 as SGHNT and CDR2 as YYREEE (reference sequence). The CDR3 sequence is 15 residues long. Trimming shortened V by 4 bases and J by 0 bases, and 11 bases separated the two germline ends. CDR3 sequence (DNA): TGTGCCAGCAGCCACGACAGGACCTCTGGAAACACCATATATTTT. Encoded protein: CASSHDRTSGNTIYF.

This clone is a singleton in its sample. CDR3 protein: CASSSKTSGNTYEQYF. CDR3 DNA: TGTGCCAGCAGCTCCAAAACAAGCGGGAACACCTACGAGCAGTACTTC. The chain has TRBV5-4 and TRBJ2-7; 7 bases fit TRBD2. V dropped 3 bases and J dropped 2; count of bases not matched to a gene: 11. The CDR3 has 16 amino acids. Germline values: CDR1 SGHNT, CDR2 YYREEE (reference sequence).

This rearrangement joins TRBV28 to TRBJ2-7; TRBD1 aligns across 9 bases. CDR1 and CDR2 from the germline V gene are MDHEN and SYDVKM. With V trimmed by 11 bases and J by 5 bases, 16 bases remained unmatched. The CDR3 contains 15 residues. CDR3 sequence reads: CAATSGTGFFHEQYF. The DNA for the CDR3 is TGTGCCGCCACCTCCGGGACAGGGTTTTTCCACGAGCAGTACTTC.

This clone was detected a few times. This chain connects TRBV7-9 to TRBJ1-6; 7 nucleotides agree with TRBD1. With V trimmed by 6 bases and J by 6 bases, 5 bases remained unmatched. The CDR3 is 14 residues long. CDR1 is SEHNR, CDR2 FQNEAQ, per germline (reference sequence). The CDR3 coding sequence is TGTGCCAGCAGTACAACAGGGGCTAATTCACCCCTCCACTTT. It specifies CASSTTGANSPLHF.

V usage is TRBV19 and J usage is TRBJ2-2; perhaps TRBD2 as D (6 bases). Germline lookup yields CDR1 LNHDA and CDR2 SQIVND (reference sequence). This CDR3 has 15 residues. Trimming shortened V by 4 bases and J by 2 bases, and 11 bases separated the two germline ends. DNA for the CDR3: TGTGCCAGTAGTACGGGACTCTTCAACACCGGGGAGCTGTTTTTT. Encoded protein: CASSTGLFNTGELFF.

The chain couples TRBV6-4 to TRBJ2-7, with D possibly being TRBD1 (5 bases). The CDR3 covers 18 residues. V lost 5 bases and J lost 0, with 23 bases in between. Germline lookup yields CDR1 MRHNA and CDR2 SNTAGT. The CDR3 sequence: CASSRLRTPKGASYEQYF. CDR3 nucleotide sequence: TGTGCCAGCAGTAGACTGCGCACCCCAAAAGGGGCCTCCTACGAGCAGTACTTC.

This chain joins TRBV24-1 and TRBJ2-5; the D gene is possibly TRBD1 (6 bases). The CDR3 runs to 15 residues. Trimming left V 5 bases short and J 4 bases short, with 16 bases between. CDR1 and CDR2 (germline): KGHDR, SFDVKD. The CDR3 region is CATSGLNRDGETQYF. As DNA, the CDR3 is TGTGCCACCAGTGGCCTGAACAGGGACGGAGAGACCCAGTACTTC.